These T cell receptor beta chains were read from a single sample in a study of blood T cell repertoires in COVID-19. The protocol was immunoSEQ multiplex PCR, while the TCRdb copy is restricted to in-frame clones and leaves out a portion. This sample has about 59,000 clones, with roughly 80% found just once. The sequencing input was peripheral blood. The receptors derive from a human donor in a cohort sampled during active COVID-19. CDR3s include the opening cysteine and the closing phenylalanine or tryptophan. The order of the fields is D gene, V gene, J gene, clone size, CDR3 DNA, CDR3 protein. A D gene is named only where the DNA matches it firmly. Only some rows state a clone size, as once, few, many or a class for expanded clones.

>.|TRBV15|TRBJ2-1|.
TGTGCCACCAGCAGAGTAGGGACTGGCTCCTACAATGAGCAGTTCTTC
CATSRVGTGSYNEQFF
>TRBD2|TRBV28|TRBJ2-4|.
TGTGCCAGCAGTTTGAGGTCTGGCGGGAGCCCAAACATTCAGTACTTC
CASSLRSGGSPNIQYF
>.|TRBV4-3|TRBJ1-1|.
TGCGCCAGCAGCCAGTCGGCAGGGTCCACTGAAGCTTTCTTT
CASSQSAGSTEAFF
>.|TRBV27|TRBJ1-2|.
TGTGCCAGCAGTTTGGACAGCTTTAACTATGGCTACACCTTC
CASSLDSFNYGYTF
>.|TRBV30|TRBJ1-5|.
TGTGCCTGGAGTCCCCAGGGTTTAGGGCCCCAGCATTTT
CAWSPQGLGPQHF
>.|TRBV5-4|TRBJ1-1|.
TGTGCCAGCAGCCCTGGACAGCTGGGTTTCACTGAAGCTTTCTTT
CASSPGQLGFTEAFF
>.|TRBV5-4|TRBJ1-2|.
TGTGCCAGCAGCTTGGGCCCAACAGGAGGCTACACCTTC
CASSLGPTGGYTF
>.|TRBV30|TRBJ1-3|.
TGTGCCTGGAAGGCAGGGGCTGGAAACACCATATATTTT
CAWKAGAGNTIYF
>TRBD1|TRBV6-2/TRBV6-3|TRBJ2-2|once
TGTGCCAGCAGTTACGGACTCGGGACAGTGAACACCGGGGAGCTGTTTTTT
CASSYGLGTVNTGELFF
>.|TRBV6-4|TRBJ1-2|.
TGTGCCAGCAAGCCCGGACAGAATTCTTTCTATGGCTACACCTTC
CASKPGQNSFYGYTF
>.|TRBV15|TRBJ1-2|.
TGTGCCACCAGCAGATCGACGACGGGACTTTATGGCTACACCTTC
CATSRSTTGLYGYTF
>.|TRBV7-6|TRBJ1-3|.
TGTGCCAGCAGCTCTACGCCCTCAGGACTCTCTGGAAACACCATATATTTT
CASSSTPSGLSGNTIYF
>TRBD2|TRBV30|TRBJ2-6|once
TGTGCCTGGAGAGCTCCGGGACTAGTTCTTTCTGGGGCCAACGTCCTGACTTTC
CAWRAPGLVLSGANVLTF
>TRBD2|TRBV7-8|TRBJ2-1|few
TGTGCCAGCAGCTTAGGGACTAGCGGGAGGGCCTCCTACAATGAGCAGTTCTTC
CASSLGTSGRASYNEQFF
>.|TRBV10-2|TRBJ2-1|.
TGCGCCAGCACTATGGACAGATACAATGAGCAGTTCTTC
CASTMDRYNEQFF
>TRBD1|TRBV5-3|TRBJ2-3|.
TGTGCCAGAACGCGCCCGGGACAGGGGTCAGATACGCAGTATTTT
CARTRPGQGSDTQYF
>TRBD1|TRBV18|TRBJ1-1|.
TGTGCCAGCTCACCACTTGGACAGGGGCGAGGCACTGAAGCTTTCTTT
CASSPLGQGRGTEAFF
>TRBD1|TRBV5-4|TRBJ1-6|.
TGTGCCAGCAGCTTGCGGGGACAGGAGTTTTCACCCCTCCACTTT
CASSLRGQEFSPLHF
>TRBD1|TRBV30|TRBJ1-2|.
TGTGCCTGGTCAGCCGACAGGGGCGGCTATGGCTACACCTTC
CAWSADRGGYGYTF
>.|TRBV4-2|TRBJ2-1|.
TGTGCCAGCAGCCAAGCGTTGCTAGCGCCCAACAATGAGCAGTTCTTC
CASSQALLAPNNEQFF
>TRBD2|TRBV7-2|TRBJ2-3|.
TGTGCCAGCAGCCCTAGCGGGAGTTCTACAGATACGCAGTATTTT
CASSPSGSSTDTQYF
>.|TRBV18|TRBJ1-3|once
TGTGCCAGCTCACCCCAAGAAGTCCGACAGGCCGCGACCATATATTTT
CASSPQEVRQAATIYF